This entry describes one TCR beta chain. The antigen remains undetermined. The CDR3 loop spans 14 amino acids. Germline V lookup: CDR1 DFQATT, CDR2 SNEGSKA (reference sequence). V lost 6 bases, J lost 9 bases, and 13 bases stayed unmatched. This record belongs to a study of type 1 and type 2 diabetes patients. Study overall: Samples came from type 1 diabetic, type 2 diabetic or nondiabetic people, recruited in China. Study observations and caveats: Type 2 diabetes patients had few highly-expanded CD4+ clones, median one.

Standard classification criteria confirmed type 1 or type 2 diabetes in all patients. The PCR template was genomic DNA. Multiplex PCR with 30 forward and 13 reverse primers amplified the TCR beta CDR3. One entry per CDR3 protein, called by TCRdb with MiXCR from the multiplex PCR reads. Altogether some 250,000 distinct CDR3 sequences are present, over 45% being singletons, with the ten largest covering roughly 15%. Sequencing was done on a sample of peripheral blood mononuclear cells (PBMCs). The receptor was isolated from a man younger than 35 with type 2 diabetes. The chain has TRBV20-1 and TRBJ2-5, with 10 bases matching TRBD2. The CDR3 reads CSARRAGGGEAQYF. The CDR3 DNA is TGCAGTGCCAGAAGAGCGGGGGGGGGCGAGGCCCAGTACTTC.